These T cell receptor beta chains were read from a single sample in a study of T cell changes during pregnancy in multiple sclerosis. The table came from immunoSEQ multiplex PCR; TCRdb's copy has only in-frame clones and leaves some out. The sample lists about 36,000 clones; roughly 91% were seen once. The material was CD4+ T cells from peripheral blood mononuclear cells, obtained in the second trimester of pregnancy. The receptors stem from a female donor in good health, enrolled as a control in a pregnancy study. The CDR3 runs from the conserved cysteine through the conserved F or W. The D gene is left open where the match is weak. Clone size, where shown, is once, few, many, or a class for clones that have expanded.

>NA|TRBJ1-2|NA|TRBV7-2
TGTGCCAGCAGCTTGACAGTTACCTATGGCTACACCTTC
CASSLTVTYGYTF
>NA|TRBJ1-1|NA|TRBV29-1
TGCAGCGTCCTAGGTCCCATGAACACTGAAGCTTTCTTT
CSVLGPMNTEAFF
>NA|TRBJ2-5|TRBD2|TRBV28
TGTGCCAGCAGTACTAGCGGGAGGGGACAAGAGACCCAGTACTTC
CASSTSGRGQETQYF
>NA|TRBJ2-3|TRBD2|TRBV7-2
TGTGCCAGCAGCGGTAGCGGGAGTTTATTTTCAGATACGCAGTATTTT
CASSGSGSLFSDTQYF
>NA|TRBJ2-1|NA|TRBV7-9
TGTGCCAGCAGCTTGGACAGTTACAATGAGCAGTTCTTC
CASSLDSYNEQFF
>NA|TRBJ1-6|NA|TRBV9
TGTGCCAGCAGCGTAGGATACACACTCAGGGATTCACCCCTCCACTTT
CASSVGYTLRDSPLHF
>NA|TRBJ1-4|TRBD1|TRBV27
TGTGCCAGCAGTACACTTGACAGGGTGAATGAAAAACTGTTTTTT
CASSTLDRVNEKLFF
>NA|TRBJ1-1|NA|TRBV7-6
TGTGCCAGCAGCTTAGATGCAGGGATAGTGAACACTGAAGCTTTCTTT
CASSLDAGIVNTEAFF
>NA|TRBJ1-1|NA|TRBV6-5
TGTGCCAGCAGTCACCCCCCCGGTCGGGCTTTCTTT
CASSHPPGRAFF
>NA|TRBJ1-2|NA|TRBV5-1
TGCGCCAGCAGCTTGGTTCCCAGGGACTATGGCTACACCTTC
CASSLVPRDYGYTF
>NA|TRBJ2-1|TRBD2|TRBV5-4
TGTGCCAGCAGCTTGGCCACTAGCGGGAGGTTCTATGAGCAGTTCTTC
CASSLATSGRFYEQFF
>NA|TRBJ1-6|NA|TRBV20-1
TGCAGTGCTAGAGATTTAATATCCCTCCACTTT
CSARDLISLHF
>NA|TRBJ2-1|TRBD2|TRBV11-2
TGTGCCAGCAGCGGAAGGACTAGCCATGAGCAGTTCTTC
CASSGRTSHEQFF
>NA|TRBJ1-1|TRBD1|TRBV15
TGTGCCACCAGCCGGAAGGGACAGGGAGGCGCAGCTTTCTTT
CATSRKGQGGAAFF
>few|TRBJ1-5|TRBD1|TRBV5-6
TGTGCCAGCAGCCGCCTCACCGGGACAGTCTATCAGCCCCAGCATTTT
CASSRLTGTVYQPQHF
>NA|TRBJ2-5|TRBD2|TRBV19
TGTGCCAGTAGTAAGGTTAGCGGGGTTGTCCAAGAGACCCAGTACTTC
CASSKVSGVVQETQYF
>NA|TRBJ2-7|TRBD2|TRBV7-8
TGTGCCAGCAGCTTAACTGGCGGGAGCGTGGGATACGAGCAGTACTTC
CASSLTGGSVGYEQYF
>NA|TRBJ2-2|TRBD1|TRBV15
TGTGCCACCAGCAGAGAGGGGTGGGACAGCCAGAACACCGGGGAGCTGTTTTTT
CATSREGWDSQNTGELFF
>NA|TRBJ1-5|NA|TRBV2
TGTGCCAGTAGCGCGGGGGGATCGAATCAGCCCCAGCATTTT
CASSAGGSNQPQHF
>NA|TRBJ1-3|NA|TRBV4-1
TGCGCCAGCAGCCAACTCCGGACTTACGGAAACACCATATATTTT
CASSQLRTYGNTIYF
>NA|TRBJ2-5|TRBD2|TRBV9
TGTGCCAGCAGCGTATCTAGCGGGAACGTTGAGACCCAGTACTTC
CASSVSSGNVETQYF
>NA|TRBJ1-1|TRBD1|TRBV11-3
TGTGCCAGCAGCTTGACAGGGTCTAGCACTGAAGCTTTCTTT
CASSLTGSSTEAFF
>once|TRBJ1-2|NA|TRBV19
TGTGCCAGTAGTCCTGGGGCCGCCGGACCATCTAACTATGGCTACACCTTC
CASSPGAAGPSNYGYTF
>NA|TRBJ2-7|NA|TRBV5-6
TGTGCCAGCGGTTTAACAGGATACGAGCAGTACTTC
CASGLTGYEQYF
>NA|TRBJ1-1|NA|TRBV18
TGTGCCAGCTCACCTATACAGGGAGGGTCCACTGAAGCTTTCTTT
CASSPIQGGSTEAFF
>NA|TRBJ2-7|NA|TRBV11-2
TGTGCCAGCAGCTTAGATCTCGCAGTAACCTACGAGCAGTACTTC
CASSLDLAVTYEQYF
>NA|TRBJ2-1|TRBD2|TRBV9
TGTGCCAGCAGCGTGGCAGAAGCGGGGGGGTTCAATGAGCAGTTCTTC
CASSVAEAGGFNEQFF
>NA|TRBJ2-7|NA|TRBV7-2
TGTGCCAGCAGCCGAGTCTACGAGCAGTACTTC
CASSRVYEQYF
>NA|TRBJ1-4|NA|TRBV28
TGTGCCAGCAGTTTATCGGGGGATAAGACTAATGAAAAACTGTTTTTT
CASSLSGDKTNEKLFF
>NA|TRBJ1-1|TRBD1|TRBV5-4
TGTGCCAGCAGCTCGACGACAGGGTATATGAACACTGAAGCTTTCTTT
CASSSTTGYMNTEAFF
>NA|TRBJ2-5|NA|TRBV9
TGTGCCAGCAGCGTAGTGCCGGGAGTTAACGGAGAGACCCAGTACTTC
CASSVVPGVNGETQYF
>NA|TRBJ2-4|TRBD2|TRBV19
TGTGCCAGTAGCCCCCGTGTAGCGGGGCCGTTAGCCAAAAACATTCAGTACTTC
CASSPRVAGPLAKNIQYF
>NA|TRBJ2-3|NA|TRBV6-5
TGTGCCAGCAGTAAGATTCAGGGTACAACAGATACGCAGTATTTT
CASSKIQGTTDTQYF
>NA|TRBJ1-4|NA|TRBV5-1
TGCGCCAGCAGGGCCGGGGTTAGCAATGAAAAACTGTTTTTT
CASRAGVSNEKLFF
>NA|TRBJ2-7|TRBD1|TRBV7-8
TGTGCCAGCAGCCCCCCGACAGGGTGGCCGATGAAAGCCTACGAGCAGTACTTC
CASSPPTGWPMKAYEQYF
>NA|TRBJ2-7|NA|TRBV5-1
TGCGCCAGCAGCCCGGGGTACTCCTACGAGCAGTACTTC
CASSPGYSYEQYF
>NA|TRBJ2-7|TRBD1|TRBV6-1
TGTGCCAGCAGTACGCGACAGGGGGCTAAAGAGCAGTACTTC
CASSTRQGAKEQYF